The clone carrying this T cell receptor (beta chain) was recorded at least ten times. This record belongs to a study of read filtering for tumor transcriptome and immune sequencing. Study background: Revised staging placed 8 patients in R-ISS I, about 16 in II, 7 in III. TCR-mapped reads were about 4 to 11 million with IR-seq versus roughly 80 to 1273 with RNA-seq.

From around 440 ng of RNA, a library with molecular barcoded alpha/delta and beta/gamma adaptors was made. In TCRdb, the reads were re-called with MiXCR into one record per CDR3 protein. Among approximately 40,000 distinct CDR3 sequences listed, roughly 15% were seen once. The V gene's germline CDR1 is SQVTM and CDR2 ANQGSEA. The CDR3 length is 12 residues. V shed 2 bases and J shed 3 bases, with 7 bases lying between them. V is TRBV29-1 and J is TRBJ2-5, with D possibly matching TRBD2 (6 bases). This sequence originates from a donor aged 40 or older with multiple myeloma. Sequencing used a population of CD138-negative cells sorted from bone marrow. CDR3 bases: TGCAGCGTTGAAAGGGAGGAAGAGACCCAGTACTTC. The encoded protein is CSVEREEETQYF.